Below, one T cell receptor beta chain is given with its context. TCRdb used MiXCR to reprocess the 5' RACE reads, holding one entry per CDR3 protein. The sample records approximately 84,000 distinct CDR3 sequences, under 15% being singletons. The source of the sample is a study of early T cells in non-severe SARS-CoV-2 infection. CDR1 is SNHLY, CDR2 FYNNEI, per germline. The CDR3 runs to 13 residues. Trimming left V 6 bases short and J 4 bases short, with 13 bases between. The V gene is TRBV2, the J gene TRBJ2-7; no definite D call. This receptor was identified in an adult who was a healthcare worker with PCR-confirmed SARS-CoV-2 infection or an uninfected control (not recorded which). Source material: whole blood. CDR3 sequence reads: CASSSSVRYEQYF. The CDR3 DNA follows: TGTGCCAGCAGCTCTTCGGTGAGGTACGAGCAGTACTTC.